The subject of this entry is one TCR beta chain. Its specificity is not known. This record comes from a study of T-cell reconstitution after alpha-beta-depleted transplantation in children. Study-wide results and limits: Several hundred expanded graft clones reportedly gave rise to the alpha-beta T cells present about two months after transplant. After one year, T-cell counts and TCRbeta diversity mostly came from new T cells. Some patients owed their high day-60 TCRbeta diversity to surviving recipient T cells and thymic progenitors.

Trimming removed 6 bases at V and 2 bases at J, with 17 bases between. CDR1 is DFQATT, CDR2 SNEGSKA, per germline (reference sequence). The CDR3 totals 14 residues. A TCRbeta library incorporating unique molecular identifiers was prepared. TCRdb ran MiXCR on the PCR reads and lists one entry per CDR3 protein. The sample shows about 640,000 distinct CDR3 sequences, under 15% of them seen only once. This chain joins TRBV20-1 and TRBJ2-7, with a tentative D call TRBD1 (6 bases). The sequences come from PBMCs, mostly from graft donor cells, collected 360 days after TCRalphabeta/CD19-depleted stem cell transplant. The receptor was derived from a male patient younger than 18 who had a stem cell transplant for acute myeloid leukemia, so the T cells may come from the graft donor. This CDR3 reads CSAWGLTGTYEQYF. CDR3 nucleotides: TGCAGTGCCTGGGGGCTAACTGGTACCTACGAGCAGTACTTC.